Presented here are 5 T cell receptor beta chains from one specimen sequenced in a study of blood T cell repertoires in COVID-19. The table came from immunoSEQ multiplex PCR; TCRdb's copy has only in-frame clones and leaves some out. The sample has roughly 52,000 clones, roughly 86% seen once. Material for sequencing was peripheral blood. These receptors were collected from a man in his 60s with active COVID-19.

The chain uses TRBV9 and TRBJ2-5; the D gene is possibly TRBD1 (6 bases). CDR3 length: 14 residues. The germline CDR1 and CDR2 sequences are SGDLS and YYNGEE. V lost 3 bases to trimming and J lost 7 bases, with 16 bases between them. DNA for the CDR3: TGTGCCAGCAGCGACCCCTACAGGGAAGCGACCCAGTACTTC. Amino acid sequence: CASSDPYREATQYF.

J is TRBJ2-1 and V is TRBV18, with TRBD1 matching over 12 bases. Germline assignment: CDR1 KGHSH and CDR2 LQKENI. This CDR3 spans 15 amino acids. V gave up 1 base and J gave up 9 bases; unmatched junction bases: 4. The CDR3 bases are TGTGCCAGCTCACCACGGGGACAGGGGGCTGGTGAGCAGTTCTTC. This translates into CASSPRGQGAGEQFF.

There are a few counts of this clone. The chain couples TRBV7-8 to TRBJ1-2; 10 nucleotides match TRBD1. CDR1 and CDR2 (germline): SGHVS, FQNEAQ. The length of the CDR3 is 13 residues. V trimming: 7 bases; J trimming: 8 bases; junction bases outside the gene matches: 7. The CDR3 DNA reads TGTGCCAGCAACCCGGGACAGGGGTACGGCTACACCTTC. Protein sequence: CASNPGQGYGYTF.

The rearrangement links TRBV6-5 to TRBJ2-7; 9 nucleotides line up with TRBD2. V gave up 6 bases and J gave up 7 bases; unmatched junction bases: 13. The CDR3 has 15 amino acids. From germline, CDR1 is MNHEY and CDR2 SVGAGI. The DNA of the CDR3 is TGTGCCAGCAGCTCCACTAGCGGGTCCTGGGGAGAGCAGTACTTC. Its translation: CASSSTSGSWGEQYF.

The CDR3 DNA sequence: TGTGCCAGCAGCTTAGTCTTCTACGAGCAGTACTTC. As protein: CASSLVFYEQYF. The chain couples TRBV11-2 to TRBJ2-7; D is undetermined. CDR3 length: 12 amino acids. V was pared by 1 base and J by 3 bases, with 4 bases between. Germline CDR1 and CDR2: SGHAT and FQNNGV.